What follows are 20 T cell receptor beta chains derived from one specimen sequenced in a study of Ad26.COV2.S vaccination and SARS-CoV-2 variants. Assay used: immunoSEQ multiplex PCR; TCRdb lists only in-frame clones, some missing. Of 300,000 to 350,000 clones in the sample, roughly 90% were seen once. Indicated treatment: roughly 19 received Ad26.COV2.S at low or high dose, single or two shots; several received placebo; per-sample allocation not given. Collection of the samples took place on day 63 after the first injection of vaccine or placebo. The source was peripheral blood, collected in a trial of Ad26.COV2.S vaccine versus placebo. The receptors originated from a person between 18 and 59 years old who received the Ad26.COV2.S COVID-19 vaccine or a placebo.

J is TRBJ2-7 and V is TRBV7-6; D possibly corresponds to TRBD1 (6 bases). The CDR3 is 15 amino acids. Trimming took off 6 bases at V and 4 bases at J, with 19 bases between the two ends. Germline CDR1 and CDR2: SGHVS and FNYEAQ. CDR3 sequence: CASSPFSGGRYEQYF. CDR3 bases: TGTGCCAGCAGTCCTTTTTCTGGGGGCCGGTACGAGCAGTACTTC.

This chain links TRBV6-2 or TRBV6-3 with TRBJ1-2, with D possibly TRBD1 on 5 matching bases. V lost 2 bases, J lost 8 bases, and 12 bases lay in between. Germline V gene lookup returns CDR1 MNHEY and CDR2 SVGEGT. The CDR3 totals 13 residues. The CDR3 coding sequence is TGTGCCAGCAGTTACGCGCAGGGTATAGGCTACACCTTC. Amino acids: CASSYAQGIGYTF.

This clone is a singleton in its sample. The chain has TRBV7-2 and TRBJ2-1; no clear D gene. Germline V gene lookup returns CDR1 SGHTA and CDR2 FQGNSA. V was clipped by 7 bases and J by 9 bases, with 22 bases between them. The CDR3 totals 15 residues. The CDR3 sequence: CASTHGPFLGSEQFF. The CDR3 nucleotides read TGTGCCAGCACCCACGGCCCCTTTCTGGGAAGTGAGCAGTTCTTC.

The chain joins TRBV6-6 to TRBJ1-2; weak D call: TRBD1 (6 bases). V gave up 5 bases and J gave up 4 bases, with 17 bases separating them. Germline assignment: CDR1 MNHNY and CDR2 SVGAGI (reference sequence). This CDR3 comprises 15 residues. As DNA, the CDR3 is TGTGCCAGCAGTCAGGGGCCGGGCCGCCTCTATGGCTACACCTTC. Protein product: CASSQGPGRLYGYTF.

The table lists this clone with a count of one. This chain connects TRBV4-2 to TRBJ1-2, with D perhaps TRBD1 (5 bases). Germline lookup yields CDR1 LGHNA and CDR2 YNFKEQ. V lost 1 base and J lost 2, with 5 bases in between. This CDR3 contains 13 residues. The CDR3 coding sequence is TGTGCCAGCAGCCAAGGACAGAACTATGGCTACACCTTC. Protein: CASSQGQNYGYTF.

This clone was picked up a small number of times. The rearrangement links TRBV7-8 to TRBJ2-7; a possible D gene is TRBD1 (6 bases). CDR3 length: 15 residues. Trimming removed 5 bases at V and 0 bases at J, with 14 bases between. Germline V lookup: CDR1 SGHVS, CDR2 FQNEAQ. CDR3 nucleotide sequence: TGTGCCAGCAGCAGCTTAATGGGACACTCCTACGAGCAGTACTTC. It translates to CASSSLMGHSYEQYF.

CDR3 sequence: CSVRRQGSTDTQYF. The CDR3 nucleotides are TGCAGCGTTCGCCGACAGGGTAGCACAGATACGCAGTATTTT. The chain links TRBV29-1 to TRBJ2-3, with 7 bases identical to TRBD1. After removal of 5 bases from V and 0 bases from J, the junction contained 5 bases not matched to a gene. The CDR3 sequence is 14 residues long. The V gene's germline CDR1 is SQVTM and CDR2 ANQGSEA.

This rearrangement joins TRBV7-2 to TRBJ1-1, with D perhaps TRBD1 (6 bases). The CDR3 runs 16 residues. The ends were cut back, 1 base at V and 7 bases at J, with 19 bases in the middle. Germline V gene sequence: CDR1 SGHTA, CDR2 FQGNSA. The CDR3, as DNA: TGTGCCAGCAGCTTAGTTTGGAGCCAGGGGAGAGGTGAAGCTTTCTTT. Translation gives CASSLVWSQGRGEAFF.

The gene calls are TRBV7-9 and TRBJ1-1; 7 positions agree with TRBD1. CDR1 is SEHNR, CDR2 FQNEAQ, per germline (reference sequence). CDR3 size: 16 residues. V lost 5 bases, J lost 1 base, and 10 bases stayed unmatched. CDR3 sequence (DNA): TGTGCCAGCAGCCGGAAGGGACAGCTCCCGAACACTGAAGCTTTCTTT. Encoded protein: CASSRKGQLPNTEAFF.

This chain connects TRBV4-3 to TRBJ2-7; D is ambiguous. V lost 1 base and J 4 bases, leaving 11 bases between the germline ends. Germline V gene sequence: CDR1 LGHNA, CDR2 YSLEER. The CDR3 has 14 residues. The CDR3 DNA sequence: TGCGCCAGCAGCCAAGCCCTAGAAGGGTACGAGCAGTACTTC. Translation: CASSQALEGYEQYF.

The V call is TRBV7-2, the J call TRBJ2-3; D not certain. Between the trimmed V and J ends, which lost 5 bases and 6 bases, there was a span of 12 bases. CDR1 and CDR2 from the germline V gene are SGHTA and FQGNSA. The length of the CDR3 is 13 residues. Here the CDR3 DNA reads TGTGCCAGCAGCACATCCTCCCCGGATACGCAGTATTTT. It specifies CASSTSSPDTQYF.

Note on this clone: Other DNA sequences in the same sample also yield this CDR3. The rearrangement uses TRBV5-1 and TRBJ1-1, with 7 bases matching TRBD1. This CDR3 has 15 amino acids. Germline trimming cut 0 bases from V and 4 bases from J; bases unmatched to any gene: 6. The germline V gene encodes CDR1 SGHRS and CDR2 YFSETQ. The CDR3 loop reads CASSLGGGLGTEAFF. The CDR3 nucleotides are TGCGCCAGCAGCTTGGGAGGGGGCTTGGGCACTGAAGCTTTCTTT.

V and J are TRBV15 and TRBJ1-1; TRBD1 is a possible D gene (5 bases). The germline V and J ends were trimmed by 1 base and 6 bases, with 15 bases remaining between them. The CDR3 is 15 amino acids. Looked up from germline, CDR1 is LNHNV and CDR2 is YYDKDF (reference sequence). The CDR3 DNA sequence: TGTGCCACCAGCAGAGGCGGGGGGGTACTCCCTGAAGCTTTCTTT. This sequence encodes CATSRGGGVLPEAFF.

The CDR3 nucleotides read TGTGCCAGCAGCTTAACAGATAACTATGGCTACACCTTC. Translating gives CASSLTDNYGYTF. This chain joins TRBV7-2 and TRBJ1-2, with unresolved D. V was cut by 2 bases and J by 1 base, with 5 bases left in between. CDR3 size: 13 residues. Germline loops: CDR1 SGHTA, CDR2 FQGNSA.

The J gene is TRBJ1-1, the V gene TRBV3-1 (or the pseudogene TRBV3-2), with D unclear. The CDR3 is made up of 14 amino acids. The V end lost 2 bases, the J end lost 1 base, and 8 bases lay between the germline ends. Germline CDR1 reads LGHDT; CDR2 reads YNNKEL (reference sequence). CDR3 bases: TGTGCCAGCAGCCAACTTGAATCGAACACTGAAGCTTTCTTT. It codes for CASSQLESNTEAFF.

The genes are TRBV6-1 and TRBJ2-7, with D hard to call. Germline-derived CDR1 and CDR2 are MNHNS and SASEGT. CDR3 length: 13 amino acids. V was cut by 2 bases and J by 2 bases, with 7 bases left in between. The DNA of the CDR3 is TGTGCCAGCAGTGAAACTGCTACCTACGAGCAGTACGTC. Its protein is CASSETATYEQYV.

The chain recombines TRBV7-8 with TRBJ1-4; unclear D gene. The length of the CDR3 is 14 residues. Germline assignment: CDR1 SGHVS and CDR2 FQNEAQ. Trimming removed 2 bases at V and 7 bases at J, with 11 bases between. DNA for the CDR3: TGTGCCAGCAGCTTAAATTTGGACCCTGAAAAACTGTTTTTT. This codes for CASSLNLDPEKLFF.

The V gene is TRBV5-8, the J gene TRBJ1-2; perhaps TRBD1 as D (6 bases). Germline CDR1 and CDR2: SGHTS and YDEGEE. This CDR3 has 14 amino acids. Between the trimmed V and J ends, which lost 4 bases and 2 bases, there was a span of 12 bases. The CDR3 sequence is CASSLTGHNYGYTF. The CDR3 DNA is TGTGCCAGCAGCCTAACAGGGCACAACTATGGCTACACCTTC.

CDR3 nucleotides: TGTGCCAGCAGCTTCGGGGGGAGGGCCAATCAGCCCCAGCATTTT. This gives the protein CASSFGGRANQPQHF. The chain has TRBV7-9 and TRBJ1-5; a possible D gene is TRBD1 (5 bases). Trimming removed 3 bases at V and 3 bases at J, with 12 bases between. Germline V CDR1 and CDR2: SEHNR, FQNEAQ (reference sequence). This CDR3 has 15 amino acids.

This clone has only one observation. The chain is built from TRBV6-5 and TRBJ1-1; possibly TRBD1 for D (6 bases). The CDR3 length is 14 residues. V dropped 6 bases and J dropped 5 bases, with 16 bases sitting between them. Germline V gene data show CDR1 as MNHEY and CDR2 as SVGAGI. This chain's CDR3 is CASSATGLGTEAFF. CDR3 coding DNA: TGTGCCAGCAGCGCAACAGGGTTAGGTACTGAAGCTTTCTTT.